This TCR beta chain was captured by sequencing in a study of Graves' ophthalmopathy and Graves' hyperthyroidism. Whole-study results and caveats: In blood, most expanded thyroid clonotypes above 0.001 frequency were also detected.

This CDR3 is 19 amino acids long. Germline V gives CDR1 SGHDT, CDR2 YYEEEE. The V segment lost 1 base and the J segment 2 bases; nucleotides outside the gene matches: 15. Using RNA transcripts, the TCR beta CDR3 regions were amplified. First-round RT-PCR with HTBI primers preceded a second-round multiplex PCR. TCRdb independently ran MiXCR on the multiplex PCR reads; one entry per CDR3 protein. The sample carries approximately 500,000 distinct CDR3 sequences, approximately 15% recorded once. Ineligible for inclusion were patients with other autoimmune diseases, uncontrolled infections, pregnancy or lactation. This clonotype was counted a few times. Its antigen is undetermined.

This clonotype was obtained from a woman aged 25 to 45 with Graves' ophthalmopathy. V usage is TRBV5-6 and J usage is TRBJ2-7, with 10 bases identical to TRBD2. The sequenced material came from blood. In DNA, the CDR3 is TGTGCCAGCAGCTTGCGTGGACTAGCGGTATCCCATTTTACCTACGAGCAGTACTTC. The encoded protein is CASSLRGLAVSHFTYEQYF. The whole variable domain, remainder taken from reference TRBV5-6 and TRBJ2-7, is DAGVTQSPTHLIKTRGQQVTLRCSPKSGHDTVSWYQQALGQGPQFIFQYYEEEERQRGNFPDRFSGHQFPNYSSELNVNALLLGDSALYLCASSLRGLAVSHFTYEQYFGPGTRLTVT.